A selection of T cell receptor beta chains follows, all from one sample in a study of cytomegalovirus exposure and HLA in healthy donors. Data came from immunoSEQ multiplex PCR; TCRdb stores just in-frame clones and leaves some out. The data show around 130,000 clones, about 73% seen once. The sequenced sample was PBMCs. Receptor source: a woman aged 40 to 55 in good health and CMV-seropositive. Both conserved end residues are part of each CDR3.

J gene | V gene | CDR3 protein
- | TRBV28 | CASSIRERKAYEQYF
TRBJ1-1 | TRBV7-9 | CASSLGGFEAFF
TRBJ2-7 | TRBV2 | CASRPRQSSYEQYF
TRBJ2-1 | TRBV28 | CASSLSSLGREVQFF
TRBJ2-3 | TRBV6-5 | CASSRGDTQYF
TRBJ1-2 | TRBV30 | CAWSREVTYGYTF
TRBJ2-2 | TRBV10-3 | CAISVQRAGYTGELFF
TRBJ1-2 | TRBV21-1 | CASSTQGDGYTF
TRBJ2-7 | TRBV5-1 | CASSWGLATYEQYF
TRBJ1-1 | TRBV6-5 | CASSSYAGTANTEAFF
TRBJ2-1 | TRBV19 | CASSIGSHNEQFF
TRBJ2-6 | TRBV4-3 | CASSQFSGRSGANVLTF
TRBJ2-3 | TRBV14 | CASSKTTSGGADTQYF
TRBJ2-7 | TRBV5-1 | CASSLRDRGLNAYEQYF
TRBJ1-1 | TRBV4-1 | CASSQDPGGALNTEAFF
TRBJ1-5 | TRBV2 | CASSEGRGGSTAQHF
TRBJ2-5 | TRBV6-1 | CASTEQLGRETQYF
TRBJ2-3 | TRBV6-4 | CASSPFAASTDTQYF
TRBJ1-1 | TRBV5-1 | CASSGGDRVGEAFF
TRBJ1-2 | TRBV27 | CASSKGQGWVYGYTF
TRBJ2-1 | TRBV9 | CASSRVGTSGGGSYNEQFF
TRBJ2-1 | TRBV5-1 | CASSFGGLAGNNEQFF
TRBJ2-7 | TRBV19 | CASRGQGVSYEQYF
TRBJ2-3 | TRBV29-1 | CSARGDTLTDTQYF
TRBJ1-3 | TRBV19 | CASPGRTGNTIYF
TRBJ2-1 | TRBV7-2 | CASSFNYNEQFF
TRBJ1-1 | TRBV7-8 | CASSLAGTVNTEAFF
TRBJ1-5 | TRBV7-2 | CASSLGQRNQPQHF
TRBJ2-6 | TRBV10-3 | CATGELGGANVLTF
TRBJ2-3 | TRBV7-2 | CASSLAGGSADTQYF
TRBJ2-1 | TRBV19 | CASSTLQGADEQFF
TRBJ2-7 | TRBV21-1 | CARSNLQGRYLYEQYF
TRBJ2-1 | TRBV28 | CASSPRTSPPTGEQFF
TRBJ1-1 | TRBV6-1 | CASIIWNSGTEAFF
TRBJ2-3 | TRBV5-1 | CASSLGEKDTQYF
TRBJ2-7 | TRBV28 | CASSSMARGWSEQYF
TRBJ1-5 | TRBV2 | CASSGGGGHQPQHF
TRBJ1-1 | TRBV5-4 | CASSLGGWTGRRMNTEAFF
TRBJ1-2 | TRBV27 | CASSLNSFYGYTF
TRBJ1-1 | TRBV28 | CASHQGLKEAFF
TRBJ1-1 | TRBV4-2 | CASSQVPGQTLEAFF